What follows is one TCR beta chain and its context. Antigen: not known. The data belong to a study of radiation and T cells in renal cell carcinoma. Findings and caveats of the study: Only small tumor regions of 0.8 to 1 g were sampled.

Treatment meaning: treatment-naive control, cytoreductive nephrectomy. Sequencing used immunoSEQ multiplex PCR; TCRdb keeps in-frame clones, though not all of them. The data contain thousands of clones, roughly two thirds of them singletons. The specimen comprised tumor tissue, sampled from a patient whose treatment was nephrectomy without radiotherapy. This receptor was identified in a man in his sixties with renal cell carcinoma.

CDR3 region: CASSPTGDSYNEQFF. CDR3 sequence (DNA): TGTGCCAGCAGCCCGACAGGGGACTCCTACAATGAGCAGTTCTTC. The V call is TRBV5-4, the J call TRBJ2-1; 8 bases are a match to TRBD1. The CDR3 contains 15 residues. Germline trimming cut 4 bases from V and 0 bases from J; bases unmatched to any gene: 3. CDR1 and CDR2 (germline): SGHNT, YYREEE (reference sequence).